What follows are 18 T cell receptor beta chains derived from one specimen sequenced in a study of T cells in localized non-small cell lung cancer. Sequencing used immunoSEQ multiplex PCR; TCRdb keeps in-frame clones, though not all of them. The sample yields around 26,000 clones, less than 95% seen once. Here the sequenced sample was peripheral blood, taken before any cancer treatment. The receptors shown here come from a woman aged 35 to 70 with stage I lung adenocarcinoma.

The gene calls are TRBV29-1 and TRBJ2-1; D could derive from TRBD1 or TRBD2 (7 bases each). V lost 3 bases and J lost 6, with 18 bases in between. The CDR3 contains 15 residues. CDR1 and CDR2 from the germline V gene are SQVTM and ANQGSEA. CDR3 region: CSVDQGGGAFNEQFF. The CDR3, as DNA: TGCAGCGTTGACCAGGGGGGGGGCGCTTTCAATGAGCAGTTCTTC.

The rearrangement links TRBV19 to TRBJ1-5, with 7 bases matching TRBD1. Germline CDR1 is LNHDA and CDR2 is SQIVND (reference sequence). The trim removed 1 base at V and 7 bases at J, leaving 7 bases unmatched. This CDR3 has 15 residues. DNA of the CDR3: TGTGCCAGTAGTATAGGAAACAGGGGTGGCCAGCCCCAGCATTTT. The encoded protein is CASSIGNRGGQPQHF.

This clone has only one observation. V and J are TRBV7-8 and TRBJ1-2; 8 positions match TRBD1. This CDR3 comprises 14 residues. Trimming at V came to 2 bases and at J to 8 bases, leaving 7 bases not matched to a gene. In germline, CDR1 is SGHVS, CDR2 FQNEAQ. CDR3 DNA: TGTGCCAGCAGCTTACTAGGCAGGGGGCGAGGCTACACCTTC. It codes for CASSLLGRGRGYTF.

The rearrangement links TRBV19 to TRBJ1-2, with 8 nucleotides matching TRBD1. The germline V gene has CDR1 LNHDA and CDR2 SQIVND (reference sequence). The CDR3 consists of 15 residues. Trimming took 6 bases from V and 4 from J; bases not matched to a gene: 10. CDR3 sequence: CASRISTGEAYGYTF. The DNA of the CDR3 is TGTGCCAGTAGAATTTCGACAGGGGAGGCCTATGGCTACACCTTC.

V gene TRBV9 combines with J gene TRBJ1-4, with no clear D. Looked up from germline, CDR1 is SGDLS and CDR2 is YYNGEE. With 4 bases removed from V and 3 bases from J, the gap between germline ends came to 10 bases. The length of the CDR3 is 14 residues. The CDR3 DNA reads TGTGCCAGCAGCCCCCAACGCGCTAATGAAAAACTGTTTTTT. Amino acids: CASSPQRANEKLFF.

The V gene is TRBV11-2, the J gene TRBJ1-4; D is unresolved. V lost 9 bases and J 7 bases, leaving 21 bases between the germline ends. Germline-derived CDR1 and CDR2 are SGHAT and FQNNGV. CDR3 size: 15 residues. The CDR3 here is CASSPRIGVSEKLFF. The DNA for the CDR3 is TGTGCCAGTAGCCCTAGGATTGGGGTCAGTGAAAAACTGTTTTTT.

About this clone itself: The junction and the germline gene differ at one end; a read error may be behind it. This chain joins TRBV2 and TRBJ2-7; no clear D gene. The germline V gene encodes CDR1 SNHLY and CDR2 FYNNEI. CDR3 length: 12 amino acids. For the CDR3, the DNA is TGTGCCAGCAGTTCAGGACCTAACTTTGGGAACTTC. Translation gives CASSSGPNFGNF.

The chain couples TRBV9 to TRBJ2-1, with TRBD2 identical over 8 bases. Germline V gives CDR1 SGDLS, CDR2 YYNGEE. V lost 1 base, J lost 8 bases, and 8 bases stayed unmatched. This CDR3 contains 15 residues. The CDR3 sequence is CASSVSGTRGDEQFF. In DNA, the CDR3 is TGTGCCAGCAGCGTATCCGGGACTAGGGGCGATGAGCAGTTCTTC.

The chain employs TRBV18 and TRBJ2-1; D gene ambiguous. Per the germline V gene, CDR1 is KGHSH and CDR2 is LQKENI. Trimming shortened V by 1 base and J by 7 bases, and 11 bases separated the two germline ends. The CDR3 covers 14 residues. As DNA, the CDR3 is TGTGCCAGCTCACCACGTAAAGGGCAAAATGAGCAGTTCTTC. Translating it yields CASSPRKGQNEQFF.

The rearrangement links TRBV7-9 to TRBJ2-3; 9 nucleotides match TRBD2. Germline trimming cut 7 bases from V and 6 bases from J; bases unmatched to any gene: 8. CDR3 length: 14 amino acids. Germline CDR1 SEHNR, CDR2 FQNEAQ (reference sequence). CDR3 region: CASTSGSGRDTQYF. The CDR3 bases are TGTGCCAGCACCTCGGGGAGCGGGAGGGATACGCAGTATTTT.

The J gene is TRBJ1-1, the V gene TRBV19, with 9 positions matching TRBD1. Trimming at V came to 6 bases and at J to 2 bases, leaving 16 bases not matched to a gene. This CDR3 comprises 18 residues. Germline V gene sequence: CDR1 LNHDA, CDR2 SQIVND (reference sequence). The CDR3 is CASRSSLGTGSANTEAFF. The CDR3 region has the DNA TGTGCCAGTAGGTCTTCTCTCGGGACAGGGTCGGCTAACACTGAAGCTTTCTTT.

This clone has just one count. The V gene is TRBV27, the J gene TRBJ1-4; tentatively, D is TRBD1 (5 bases). Trimming stripped 3 bases from V and 8 bases from J, with 13 bases between. The CDR3 has 14 residues. In germline, CDR1 is MNHEY, CDR2 SMNVEV (reference sequence). CDR3 sequence (DNA): TGTGCCAGCAGTTTGGGGGAGTTAGGAGAAAAACTGTTTTTT. The encoded protein is CASSLGELGEKLFF.

CDR3 loop: CASRLVPPNLCVWPTGLTQETQYF. The DNA of the CDR3 is TGTGCCAGCAGATTAGTCCCCCCGAATCTCTGCGTTTGGCCCACGGGACTAACCCAAGAGACCCAGTACTTC. This sequence joins TRBV28 and TRBJ2-5; 7 positions agree with TRBD2. The germline V gene has CDR1 MDHEN and CDR2 SYDVKM. This CDR3 spans 24 amino acids. The ends lost 6 bases at V and 1 base at J; junction bases unmatched: 35.

The gene calls are TRBV6-1 and TRBJ2-3; 7 bases match TRBD1. The CDR3 loop spans 16 amino acids. V lost 3 bases, J lost 0 bases, and 6 bases stayed unmatched. Germline CDR1 and CDR2: MNHNS and SASEGT. CDR3 amino acids: CASSDLRQGSTDTQYF. The DNA of the CDR3 is TGTGCCAGCAGTGATCTCCGACAGGGAAGCACAGATACGCAGTATTTT.

The chain links TRBV28 to TRBJ2-7; 7 nucleotides agree with TRBD1. This CDR3 is built from 17 residues. Germline-derived CDR1 and CDR2 are MDHEN and SYDVKM. The V and J ends lost 3 bases and 0 bases, in that order; junction bases with no gene match: 11. CDR3 bases: TGTGCCAGCAGTTTCCAAAGAGGGGGCCAGAGCTCCTACGAGCAGTACTTC. Its translation is CASSFQRGGQSSYEQYF.

The chain couples TRBV6-1 to TRBJ1-5; no reliable D call. The V and J ends lost 7 bases and 5 bases respectively, with 15 bases between them. The CDR3 runs 14 residues. Germline CDR1 MNHNS, CDR2 SASEGT. The CDR3 sequence: CASTPHFADQPQHF. In DNA, the CDR3 is TGTGCCAGCACCCCACACTTCGCAGATCAGCCCCAGCATTTT.

V and J are TRBV30 and TRBJ2-2, with TRBD2 as a possible D gene (5 bases). Trimming left V 2 bases short and J 1 base short, with 5 bases between. This CDR3 region has 13 residues. Germline V gene sequence: CDR1 GTSNPN, CDR2 SVGIG (reference sequence). The CDR3 region is CAWSRENTGELFF. The CDR3 DNA is TGTGCCTGGAGTCGGGAGAACACCGGGGAGCTGTTTTTT.

The chain uses TRBV2 and TRBJ2-7; D gene unclear. The germline V and J ends were trimmed by 3 bases and 3 bases, with 9 bases remaining between them. Per the germline V gene, CDR1 is SNHLY and CDR2 is FYNNEI. The CDR3 extends over 13 amino acids. The chain's CDR3 is CASSDWGFYEQYF. CDR3 DNA: TGTGCCAGCAGTGATTGGGGTTTCTACGAGCAGTACTTC.